Listed below are T cell receptor beta chains from one sample, sequenced in a study of OX40 agonist ivuxolimab in advanced cancers. Sequenced by immunoSEQ multiplex PCR; TCRdb stores in-frame clones only, minus some. This table has about 95,000 clones, approximately 89% appearing once. The specimen comprised CD4+ or CD8+ T cells sorted from blood, sampled in a trial of the OX40 agonist ivuxolimab. The origin of the receptors is an adult with an advanced solid tumor such as melanoma, head and neck, liver or kidney cancer. Both conserved end residues are part of each CDR3. The order of the fields is D gene, clone size, J gene, V gene, CDR3 protein, CDR3 DNA. The D gene is left open where the match is weak. Clone size is given for some rows only: seen once, a few or many times, or a class if the clone is expanded.

>NA|few|TRBJ1-1|TRBV7-9
CASSPLRGGGAFF
TGTGCCAGCAGCCCCTTGAGGGGCGGTGGAGCTTTCTTT
>NA|NA|TRBJ1-1|TRBV5-5
CASSLVSVPATEAFF
TGTGCCAGCAGCTTGGTAAGTGTTCCTGCGACTGAAGCTTTCTTT
>NA|NA|TRBJ2-7|TRBV19
CASSIGLTYEQYF
TGTGCCAGTAGTATAGGGTTAACCTACGAGCAGTACTTC
>NA|once|TRBJ2-7|TRBV28
CASIPTPGSGTFYEQYF
TGTGCCAGCATCCCAACCCCAGGGTCCGGCACATTCTACGAGCAGTACTTC
>NA|NA|TRBJ1-1|TRBV6-6
CASTFRVESEAFF
TGTGCCAGCACCTTTAGGGTGGAATCTGAAGCTTTCTTT
>TRBD1|few|TRBJ2-2|TRBV30
CAWIPLGQYTGELFF
TGTGCCTGGATCCCCCTGGGACAGTACACCGGGGAGCTGTTTTTT
>TRBD2|NA|TRBJ2-3|TRBV7-3
CASSTASGGASDTQYF
TGTGCCAGCAGCACCGCTAGCGGGGGGGCCTCAGATACGCAGTATTTT
>NA|once|TRBJ1-5|TRBV19
CASRRDWGGLQPQHF
TGTGCCAGTAGAAGGGACTGGGGGGGACTTCAGCCCCAGCATTTT
>TRBD2|NA|TRBJ2-2|TRBV28
CASSSSGGTGELFF
TGTGCCAGCAGTTCCAGCGGGGGGACCGGGGAGCTGTTTTTT
>TRBD1|NA|TRBJ2-2|TRBV18
CASSSTGTNTGELFF
TGTGCCAGCTCATCGACAGGGACGAACACCGGGGAGCTGTTTTTT
>NA|NA|TRBJ1-1|TRBV6-6
CASSPSSGRLNTEAFF
TGTGCCAGCAGTCCATCGTCGGGACGGCTGAACACTGAAGCTTTCTTT
>TRBD2|NA|TRBJ2-5|TRBV5-6
CASSFPREAYQETQYF
TGTGCCAGCAGCTTTCCCCGGGAGGCGTACCAAGAGACCCAGTACTTC
>NA|few|TRBJ1-1|TRBV6-5
CASRNFAPNLEAFF
TGTGCCAGCAGAAACTTTGCCCCAAACCTTGAAGCTTTCTTT
>NA|NA|TRBJ1-5|TRBV28
CASRAGQVGQPQHF
TGTGCCAGTCGAGCGGGGCAGGTGGGCCAGCCCCAGCATTTT
>NA|NA|TRBJ1-6|TRBV2
CASVVQATLHF
TGTGCCAGCGTTGTACAGGCCACCCTCCACTTT
>NA|NA|TRBJ1-3|TRBV10-1
CASSEEDTYSGNTIYF
TGCGCCAGCAGTGAGGAGGACACCTACTCTGGAAACACCATATATTTT
>NA|once|TRBJ2-7|TRBV4-3
CASSQEGPGVVPYEQYF
TGCGCCAGCAGCCAAGAGGGCCCGGGGGTCGTTCCCTACGAGCAGTACTTC
>TRBD1|once|TRBJ2-3|TRBV4-1
CASSHATGAHLITDTQYF
TGCGCCAGCAGCCACGCGACAGGGGCCCACTTAATCACAGATACGCAGTATTTT
>TRBD1|NA|TRBJ1-1|TRBV2
CASSSEQGVTEAFF
TGTGCCAGCAGTTCAGAACAGGGGGTGACTGAAGCTTTCTTT
>NA|NA|TRBJ1-3|TRBV9
CASSVQGAGNTIYF
TGTGCCAGCAGCGTACAGGGTGCTGGAAACACCATATATTTT
>NA|few|TRBJ1-2|TRBV7-9
CASSRTDYGYTF
TGTGCCAGCAGTCGGACAGACTATGGCTACACCTTC
>NA|NA|TRBJ2-7|TRBV19
CASSRDLRPYEQYF
TGTGCCAGTAGTCGGGACCTTCGTCCCTACGAGCAGTACTTC
>NA|NA|TRBJ1-2|TRBV19
CASSMDGNYGYTF
TGTGCCAGTAGCATGGACGGGAACTATGGCTACACCTTC
>NA|NA|TRBJ2-3|TRBV4-3
CASRPPLWGVADTQYF
TGCGCCAGCAGGCCTCCTCTTTGGGGGGTTGCAGATACGCAGTATTTT
>NA|NA|TRBJ1-6|TRBV29-1
CSVGVSGDNSPLHF
TGCAGCGTCGGCGTGTCAGGGGATAATTCACCCCTCCACTTT
>NA|NA|TRBJ1-4|TRBV6-6
CASSRTVGEKLFF
TGTGCCAGCAGTAGGACAGTCGGTGAAAAACTGTTTTTT
>NA|NA|TRBJ2-5|TRBV7-2
CASSRETGTQYF
TGTGCCAGCAGCCGAGAGACAGGCACCCAGTACTTC
>NA|NA|TRBJ2-7|TRBV28
CASSSPIVPYEQYF
TGTGCCAGCAGTTCCCCAATAGTCCCCTACGAGCAGTACTTC
>TRBD2|NA|TRBJ2-7|TRBV5-4
CASSRTSGRGELQYF
TGTGCCAGCAGCCGGACTAGCGGGAGGGGGGAATTGCAGTACTTC
>NA|NA|TRBJ2-3|TRBV18
CASSPSSRDTQYF
TGTGCCAGCTCACCTTCAAGTCGAGATACGCAGTATTTT
>NA|few|TRBJ2-7|TRBV6-5
CASTSRGEQYF
TGTGCCAGCACCTCCCGGGGCGAGCAGTACTTC
>NA|NA|TRBJ2-7|TRBV19
CASSVYPTYEQYF
TGTGCCAGTAGTGTTTACCCTACCTACGAGCAGTACTTC
>NA|NA|TRBJ1-6|TRBV27
CASSFRVSVNSPLHF
TGTGCCAGCAGTTTTAGAGTTTCGGTAAATTCACCCCTCCACTTT
>NA|NA|TRBJ2-3|TRBV9
CASSVGLRWKGADTQYF
TGTGCCAGCAGCGTAGGGTTAAGGTGGAAAGGGGCAGATACGCAGTATTTT
>TRBD1|NA|TRBJ1-1|TRBV10-3
CAIRGTGDTEAFF
TGTGCCATACGAGGGACAGGGGACACTGAAGCTTTCTTT
>NA|NA|TRBJ2-2|TRBV7-3
CASSPSYGAGELFF
TGTGCCAGCAGCCCAAGTTATGGTGCCGGGGAGCTGTTTTTT
>NA|NA|TRBJ2-3|TRBV6-6
CASSYSNQGSTDTQYF
TGTGCCAGCAGTTACTCGAATCAGGGGAGCACAGATACGCAGTATTTT
>TRBD2|NA|TRBJ2-7|TRBV7-6
CASSLGLAGEGDEQYF
TGTGCCAGCAGCCTAGGACTAGCGGGAGAGGGAGACGAGCAGTACTTC
>NA|NA|TRBJ2-5|TRBV11-2
CASSLPGLETQYF
TGTGCCAGCAGCTTACCGGGTCTGGAGACCCAGTACTTC
>NA|NA|TRBJ1-1|TRBV19
CASSPLTAYTEAFF
TGTGCCAGTAGTCCCCTGACAGCCTACACTGAAGCTTTCTTT
>NA|few|TRBJ1-2|TRBV7-2
CASSLVGAQGYGYTF
TGTGCCAGCAGCTTAGTTGGGGCGCAGGGCTATGGCTACACCTTC
>NA|once|TRBJ1-1|TRBV12-5
CASGLGGSGDQAFF
TGTGCTAGTGGTTTGGGAGGGTCGGGGGACCAAGCTTTCTTT
>TRBD2|NA|TRBJ2-1|TRBV7-3
CASSFSGLAGGAHNEQFF
TGTGCCAGCAGCTTTTCGGGACTAGCGGGCGGAGCCCACAATGAGCAGTTCTTC
>NA|NA|TRBJ1-3|TRBV28
CASSLNSESGNTIYF
TGTGCCAGCAGTTTGAACAGCGAATCTGGAAACACCATATATTTT
>NA|NA|TRBJ2-2|TRBV5-6
CASSAGPGGTGELFF
TGTGCCAGCAGCGCCGGCCCAGGTGGAACCGGGGAGCTGTTTTTT
>NA|NA|TRBJ1-2|TRBV27
CASSFRGTYGYTF
TGTGCCAGCAGTTTCCGGGGGACCTATGGCTACACCTTC
>NA|NA|TRBJ1-6|TRBV7-9
CASSIITGTALMNF
TGTGCCAGCAGTATTATAACGGGGACTGCTCTGATGAACTTT
>NA|NA|TRBJ1-1|TRBV18
CASSEQPMNTEAFF
TGTGCCAGCTCAGAACAGCCTATGAACACTGAAGCTTTCTTT
>NA|NA|TRBJ1-5|TRBV10-3
CAISSTGNNQPQHF
TGTGCCATCAGTTCGACAGGAAACAATCAGCCCCAGCATTTT
>TRBD1|NA|TRBJ2-3|TRBV6-6
CASRTGADTQYF
TGTGCCAGCAGGACAGGGGCAGATACGCAGTATTTT
>NA|few|TRBJ1-2|TRBV7-9
CASSLLGADYGYTF
TGTGCCAGCAGCTTATTGGGGGCGGACTATGGCTACACCTTC
>NA|NA|TRBJ2-3|TRBV5-1
CASSVVSGPNTDTQYF
TGCGCCAGCAGCGTGGTCTCGGGCCCGAACACAGATACGCAGTATTTT
>NA|NA|TRBJ1-5|TRBV9
CASSVGGGDEPQHF
TGTGCCAGCAGCGTAGGTGGAGGGGATGAGCCCCAGCATTTT
>TRBD2|NA|TRBJ2-7|TRBV18
CASSGRVETYEQYF
TGTGCCAGCTCCGGGAGGGTCGAGACCTACGAGCAGTACTTC
>NA|NA|TRBJ1-2|TRBV7-9
CASSLVGQVYGYTF
TGTGCCAGCAGCTTAGTGGGGCAGGTTTACGGCTACACCTTC